This paragraph reports one T cell receptor beta chain. This CDR3 has 12 residues. Germline loops: CDR1 SGHVS, CDR2 FNYEAQ. J was trimmed by 6 bases and V by 9 bases; bases with no gene match: 7. 5'RACE with constant-segment primers built TCRalpha and TCRbeta cDNA libraries with UMIs. TCRdb redid the calling of the 5' RACE reads with MiXCR, one entry per CDR3 protein. The sample lists 90,000 to 120,000 distinct CDR3 sequences, over 13% occurring once. The data derive from a study of T-cell memory formation after mild COVID-19. This chain joins TRBV7-6 and TRBJ2-7; 8 positions match TRBD1. This receptor was obtained from a man younger than 35 who had mild COVID-19 (a few samples of this study predate the infection). Cell type and time point are not known. Material: PBMCs or a T cell subset sorted from them (not recorded which). This CDR3 is CASGQGKTEQYF. The DNA of the CDR3 is TGTGCCAGTGGACAGGGAAAAACCGAGCAGTACTTC.